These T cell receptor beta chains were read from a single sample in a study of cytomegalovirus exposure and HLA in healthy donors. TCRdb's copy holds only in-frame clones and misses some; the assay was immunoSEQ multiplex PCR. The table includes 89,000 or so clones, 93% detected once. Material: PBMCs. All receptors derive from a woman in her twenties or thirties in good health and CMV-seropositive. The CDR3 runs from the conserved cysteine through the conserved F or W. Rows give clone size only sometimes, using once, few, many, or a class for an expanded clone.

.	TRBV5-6	CASSPGTSGYEQYF
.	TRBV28	CATEQRDYYGYTF
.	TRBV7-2	CASSQTSGPPGNEQFF
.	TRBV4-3	CASSQDSLAYEQYF
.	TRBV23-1	CASSQTPGTGGPYEQYF
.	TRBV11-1	CASSSRDRGYGYTF
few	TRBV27	CASRPGGSVYNEQFF
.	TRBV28	CASSLCYRSSGANVLTF
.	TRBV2	CASRKGTSGAYEQYF
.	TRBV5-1	CASSLVAGVDEQFF
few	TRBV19	CASSIETGYSYEQYF
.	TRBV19	CASSPRRTGWRSGANVLTF
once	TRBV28	CASGIWREQYF
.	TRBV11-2	CASSYLGTESYEQYF
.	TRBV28	CASSTPGISYEQYF
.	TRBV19	CASSHPRTIHSYNEQFF
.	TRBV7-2	CASRSSGRAPGANVLTF
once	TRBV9	CASSLRPGQGTFNEQFF
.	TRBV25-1	CASSWGLAGTQFF
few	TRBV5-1	CASSRWTADDEQYF
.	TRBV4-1	CASSQVLGEKLFF
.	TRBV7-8	CASSPTAKLAGNIRTVQETQYF
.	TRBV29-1	CSALIDRKAFF
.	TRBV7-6	CASSLGREGVEAFF
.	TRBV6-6	CASSHIMVEENEKLFF
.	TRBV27	CASSMRGDEQFF
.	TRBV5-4	CASSSLNDRSRNTIYF
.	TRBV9	CASSGSVAGGYNEQFF
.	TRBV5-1	CASSLDPERYEQYF
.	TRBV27	CASSFRDTQYF
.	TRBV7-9	CASSLTSGTGVISGLFF
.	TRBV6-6	CASQPGTGNYNEQFF
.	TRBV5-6	CASSLEGGRGIGTDTQYF
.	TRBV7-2	CASSSGGTGANVLTF
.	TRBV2	CASSGQTNYGYTF
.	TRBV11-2	CASSSGTSGAGEETQYF
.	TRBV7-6	CASSPSTGANTEAFF
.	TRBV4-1	CASSHTSGRAGNIGELFF
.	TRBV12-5	CASGLGREFDTQYF
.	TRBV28	CASSRAGTGEGYGYTF